Listed here are 12 T cell receptor beta chains from one sample, sequenced in a study of blood T cell repertoires in COVID-19. Clones were sequenced by immunoSEQ multiplex PCR, and TCRdb holds only the in-frame ones, with some missing. Found here are over 110,000 clones, more than 65% of them singletons; the top ten hold roughly 10%. Sequenced: peripheral blood. The receptors shown here come from a man in his 60s with active or convalescent COVID-19.

The chain links TRBV6-2 or TRBV6-3 to TRBJ1-5, with D tentatively TRBD1 (5 bases). The germline V gene has CDR1 MNHEY and CDR2 SVGEGT. This CDR3 is 15 amino acids long. V lost 6 bases and J lost 1, with 13 bases in between. The CDR3 DNA reads TGTGCCAGCAGCTGGGAGGGGTTGAGCAATCAGCCCCAGCATTTT. Translating it yields CASSWEGLSNQPQHF.

CDR3 region: CASSLDIFGEAFF. The CDR3 coding sequence is TGTGCCAGCAGCTTAGATATTTTCGGTGAAGCTTTCTTT. J is TRBJ1-1 and V is TRBV7-2, with D unresolved. Germline V gives CDR1 SGHTA, CDR2 FQGNSA. The ends were cut back, 1 base at V and 7 bases at J, with 10 bases in the middle. CDR3 size: 13 residues.

This chain connects TRBV18 to TRBJ2-1, with D tentatively TRBD2 (5 bases). The V end lost 2 bases, the J end lost 9 bases, and 20 bases lay between the germline ends. Germline loops: CDR1 KGHSH, CDR2 LQKENI. This CDR3 has 16 residues. CDR3 residues: CASSPNSRVGGGEQFF. The DNA of the CDR3 is TGTGCCAGCTCACCAAACAGTCGGGTTGGCGGAGGTGAGCAGTTCTTC.

The CDR3, as DNA: TGTGCCAGCAGCTTAAGGCGACAGGCAACTAATGAAAAACTGTTTTTT. This encodes CASSLRRQATNEKLFF. The chain uses TRBV7-8 and TRBJ1-4; possible D gene TRBD1, 6 bases. The CDR3 runs 16 residues. V was trimmed by 2 bases and J by 0 bases, leaving 10 bases between them. CDR1 and CDR2 (germline): SGHVS, FQNEAQ.

The chain recombines TRBV27 with TRBJ2-3, with D perhaps TRBD2 (6 bases). The CDR3 runs 16 residues. The germline V gene encodes CDR1 MNHEY and CDR2 SMNVEV (reference sequence). The germline V and J ends were trimmed by 7 bases and 2 bases, with 19 bases remaining between them. CDR3: CASTKKLAEITDTQYF. The CDR3 bases are TGTGCCAGCACCAAAAAGTTAGCGGAGATCACAGATACGCAGTATTTT.

This chain connects TRBV30 to TRBJ1-5, with D possibly TRBD1 on 5 matching bases. This CDR3 is 13 amino acids long. V was trimmed by 3 bases and J by 2 bases, leaving 8 bases between them. CDR1 and CDR2 from the germline V gene are GTSNPN and SVGIG (reference sequence). The CDR3 nucleotides are TGTGCCTGGAGGGGGGGAGGCAATCAGCCCCAGCATTTT. It translates to CAWRGGGNQPQHF.

The DNA of the CDR3 is TGCGCCAGCAGCTTGCTTCCGGGGGATACGCAGTATTTT. Encoded protein: CASSLLPGDTQYF. This chain links TRBV5-1 with TRBJ2-3, with D perhaps matching TRBD2 (5 bases). The CDR3 runs to 13 residues. V lost 1 base, J lost 6 bases, and 9 bases lay in between. Germline loops: CDR1 SGHRS, CDR2 YFSETQ.

The chain is built from TRBV24-1 and TRBJ2-3, with TRBD2 matching 10 bases. Germline V CDR1 and CDR2: KGHDR, SFDVKD. The CDR3 is 17 amino acids. V shed 1 base, J shed 2 bases, and the junction held 5 bases outside the gene matches. CDR3 sequence: CATSDFSTSGLTDTQYF. CDR3 in DNA: TGTGCCACCAGTGATTTTTCGACTAGCGGGCTCACAGATACGCAGTATTTT.

J is TRBJ2-2 and V is TRBV30, with 9 bases identical to TRBD1. CDR1 is GTSNPN, CDR2 SVGIG, per germline (reference sequence). V lost 5 bases to trimming and J lost 6 bases; unmatched junction nucleotides: 4. The CDR3 loop spans 13 amino acids. In DNA, the CDR3 is TGTGCCTGGTCGACAGGGGGGCCCGGGGAGCTGTTTTTT. It specifies CAWSTGGPGELFF.

This chain joins TRBV30 and TRBJ1-5; D uncertain. CDR3 length: 15 amino acids. The germline CDR1 and CDR2 sequences are GTSNPN and SVGIG (reference sequence). With 5 bases removed from V and 2 bases from J, the gap between germline ends came to 16 bases. The CDR3 DNA sequence: TGTGCCTGGTCAGACTTAAACGTAGGCAATCAGCCCCAGCATTTT. It yields the protein CAWSDLNVGNQPQHF.

The V call is TRBV5-6, the J call TRBJ1-6, with 7 bases aligning to TRBD1. The CDR3 extends over 15 amino acids. Per germline, CDR1 SGHDT and CDR2 YYEEEE. V shed 4 bases and J 10 bases; nucleotides not matched to a gene: 11. The CDR3, as DNA: TGTGCCAGCAGCCACTACCCGACAGGGTTATCACCCCTCCACTTT. Residues: CASSHYPTGLSPLHF. The full variable domain, its missing parts supplied by reference TRBV5-6 and TRBJ1-6, is DAGVTQSPTHLIKTRGQQVTLRCSPKSGHDTVSWYQQALGQGPQFIFQYYEEEERQRGNFPDRFSGHQFPNYSSELNVNALLLGDSALYLCASSHYPTGLSPLHFGNGTRLTVT.

The chain uses TRBV6-5 and TRBJ2-7; D is uncertain. The CDR3 extends over 13 amino acids. The germline V gene has CDR1 MNHEY and CDR2 SVGAGI. Trimming removed 0 bases from V and 3 bases from J, with 6 bases in between. CDR3 protein: CASSYSANYEQYV. Here the CDR3 DNA reads TGTGCCAGCAGTTACTCAGCGAACTACGAGCAGTACGTC.